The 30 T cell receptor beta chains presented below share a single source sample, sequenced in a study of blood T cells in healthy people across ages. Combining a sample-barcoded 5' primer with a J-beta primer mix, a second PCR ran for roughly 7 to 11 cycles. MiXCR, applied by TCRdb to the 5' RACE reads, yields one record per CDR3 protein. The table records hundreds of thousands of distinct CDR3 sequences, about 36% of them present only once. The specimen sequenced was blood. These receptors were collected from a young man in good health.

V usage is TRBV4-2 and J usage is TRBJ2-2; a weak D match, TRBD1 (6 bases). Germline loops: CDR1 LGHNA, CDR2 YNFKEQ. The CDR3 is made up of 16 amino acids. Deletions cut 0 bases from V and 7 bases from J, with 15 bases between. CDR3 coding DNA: TGTGCCAGCAGCCAAGAACGGACAGCTCGGAACGGGGAGCTGTTTTTT. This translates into CASSQERTARNGELFF.

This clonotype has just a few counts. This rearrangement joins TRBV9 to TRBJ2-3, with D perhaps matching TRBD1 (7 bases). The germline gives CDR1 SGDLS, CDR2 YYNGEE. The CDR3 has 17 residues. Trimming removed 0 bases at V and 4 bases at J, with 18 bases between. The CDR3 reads CASSVEGAGQPADTQYF. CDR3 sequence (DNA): TGTGCCAGCAGCGTAGAGGGGGCGGGACAGCCCGCAGATACGCAGTATTTT.

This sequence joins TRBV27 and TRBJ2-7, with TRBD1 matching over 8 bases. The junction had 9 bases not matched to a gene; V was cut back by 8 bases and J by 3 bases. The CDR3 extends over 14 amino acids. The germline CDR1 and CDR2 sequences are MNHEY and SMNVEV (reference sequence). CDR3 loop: CASGSGQAIYEQYF. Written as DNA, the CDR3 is TGTGCCAGCGGCTCGGGACAGGCAATCTACGAGCAGTACTTC.

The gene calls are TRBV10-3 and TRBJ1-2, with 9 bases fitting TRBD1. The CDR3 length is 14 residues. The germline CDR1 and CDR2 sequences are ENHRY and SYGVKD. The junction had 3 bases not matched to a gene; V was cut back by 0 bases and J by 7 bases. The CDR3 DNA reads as TGTGCCATCAGTGAGTCGGACAGGGGATTTGGCTACACCTTC. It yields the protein CAISESDRGFGYTF.

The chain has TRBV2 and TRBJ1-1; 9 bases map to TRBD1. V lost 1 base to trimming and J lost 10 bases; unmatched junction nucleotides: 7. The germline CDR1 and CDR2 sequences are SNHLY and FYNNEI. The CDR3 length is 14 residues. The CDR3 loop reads CASSEERTGVGAFF. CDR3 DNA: TGTGCCAGCAGTGAAGAAAGGACAGGGGTCGGAGCTTTCTTT.

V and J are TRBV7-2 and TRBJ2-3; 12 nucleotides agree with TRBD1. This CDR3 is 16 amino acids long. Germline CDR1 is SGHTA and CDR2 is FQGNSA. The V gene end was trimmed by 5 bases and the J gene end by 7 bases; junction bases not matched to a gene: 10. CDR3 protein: CASSGPGTGGPNTQYF. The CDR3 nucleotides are TGTGCCAGCAGCGGCCCCGGGACAGGGGGCCCAAATACGCAGTATTTT. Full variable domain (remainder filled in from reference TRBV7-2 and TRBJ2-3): GAGVSQSPSNKVTEKGKDVELRCDPISGHTALYWYRQSLGQGLEFLIYFQGNSAPDKSGLPSDRFSAERTGGSVSTLTIQRTQQEDSAVYLCASSGPGTGGPNTQYFGPGTRLTVL.

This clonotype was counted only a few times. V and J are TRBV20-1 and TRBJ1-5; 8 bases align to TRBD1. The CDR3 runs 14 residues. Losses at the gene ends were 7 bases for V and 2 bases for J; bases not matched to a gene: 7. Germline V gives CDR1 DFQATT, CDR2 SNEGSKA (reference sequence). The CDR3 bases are TGCAGTGTTAAGACAGGGGCTGGCAATCAGCCCCAGCATTTT. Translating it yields CSVKTGAGNQPQHF.

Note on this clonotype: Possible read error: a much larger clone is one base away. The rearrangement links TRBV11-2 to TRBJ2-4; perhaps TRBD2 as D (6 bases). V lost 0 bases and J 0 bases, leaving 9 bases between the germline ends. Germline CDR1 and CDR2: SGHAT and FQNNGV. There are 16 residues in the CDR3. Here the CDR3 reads CASSLDPGEAKNIQYF. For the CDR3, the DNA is TGTGCCAGCAGCTTAGATCCGGGGGAAGCCAAAAACATTCAGTACTTC.

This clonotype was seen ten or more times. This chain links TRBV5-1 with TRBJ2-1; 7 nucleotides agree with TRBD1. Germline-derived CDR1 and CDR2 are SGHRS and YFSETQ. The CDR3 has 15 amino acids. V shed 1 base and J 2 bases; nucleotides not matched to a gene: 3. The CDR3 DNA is TGCGCCAGCAGCTTGAGGACAGGTCCCTACAATGAGCAGTTCTTC. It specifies CASSLRTGPYNEQFF.

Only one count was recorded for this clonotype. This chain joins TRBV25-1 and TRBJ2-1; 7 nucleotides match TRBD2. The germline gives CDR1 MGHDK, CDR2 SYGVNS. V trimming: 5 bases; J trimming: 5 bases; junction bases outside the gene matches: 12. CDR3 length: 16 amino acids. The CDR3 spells CASSSKSGEADNEQFF. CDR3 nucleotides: TGTGCCAGCAGTTCGAAAAGCGGGGAGGCCGACAATGAGCAGTTCTTC.

The DNA for the CDR3 is TGTGCCAGCAGTCCGGGCTACAGGGACACTGAAGCTTTCTTT. It translates to CASSPGYRDTEAFF. This chain joins TRBV12-3 or TRBV12-4 and TRBJ1-1; D may be TRBD1 (6 bases). CDR3 length: 14 residues. The V and J ends lost 5 bases and 3 bases respectively, with 13 bases between them.

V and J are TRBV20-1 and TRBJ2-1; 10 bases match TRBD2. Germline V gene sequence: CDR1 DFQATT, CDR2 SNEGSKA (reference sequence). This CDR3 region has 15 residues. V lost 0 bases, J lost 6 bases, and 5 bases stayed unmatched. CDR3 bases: TGCAGTGCTAGAGATACCCAGCGGGGGGGCAATGAGCAGTTCTTC. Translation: CSARDTQRGGNEQFF.

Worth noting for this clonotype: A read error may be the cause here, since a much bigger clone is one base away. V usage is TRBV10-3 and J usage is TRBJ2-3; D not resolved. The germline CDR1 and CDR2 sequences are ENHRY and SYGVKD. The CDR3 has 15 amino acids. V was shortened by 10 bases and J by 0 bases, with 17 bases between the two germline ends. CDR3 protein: CATQGFSESTDTQYF. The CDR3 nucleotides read TGTGCCACCCAAGGATTCAGTGAGAGCACAGATACGCAGTATTTT.

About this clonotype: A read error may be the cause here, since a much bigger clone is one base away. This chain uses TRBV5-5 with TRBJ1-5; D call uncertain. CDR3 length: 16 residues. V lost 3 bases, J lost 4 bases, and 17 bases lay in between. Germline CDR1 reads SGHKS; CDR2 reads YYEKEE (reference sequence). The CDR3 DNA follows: TGTGCCAGCAGCTCCACCTGGGCAGGCGTTAATCAGCCCCAGCATTTT. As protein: CASSSTWAGVNQPQHF.

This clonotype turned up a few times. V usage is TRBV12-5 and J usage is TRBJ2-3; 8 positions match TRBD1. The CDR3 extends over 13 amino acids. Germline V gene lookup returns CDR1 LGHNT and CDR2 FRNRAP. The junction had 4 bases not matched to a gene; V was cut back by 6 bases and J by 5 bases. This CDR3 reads CASGSTGGDTQYF. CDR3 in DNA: TGTGCTAGTGGCTCTACAGGGGGAGATACGCAGTATTTT.

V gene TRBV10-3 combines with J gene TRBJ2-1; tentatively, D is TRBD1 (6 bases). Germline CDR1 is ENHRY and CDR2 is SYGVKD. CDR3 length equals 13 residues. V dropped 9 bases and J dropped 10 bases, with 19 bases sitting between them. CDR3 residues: CAIRTESSYEQFF. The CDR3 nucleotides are TGTGCCATACGGACAGAGAGCTCCTACGAGCAGTTCTTC.

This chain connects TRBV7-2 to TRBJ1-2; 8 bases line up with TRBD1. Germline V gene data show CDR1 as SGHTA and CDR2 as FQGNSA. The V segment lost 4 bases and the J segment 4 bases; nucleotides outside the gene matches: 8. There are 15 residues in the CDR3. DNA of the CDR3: TGTGCCAGCAGCTCCCACCAGGACAGGGTCTATGGCTACACCTTC. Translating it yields CASSSHQDRVYGYTF.

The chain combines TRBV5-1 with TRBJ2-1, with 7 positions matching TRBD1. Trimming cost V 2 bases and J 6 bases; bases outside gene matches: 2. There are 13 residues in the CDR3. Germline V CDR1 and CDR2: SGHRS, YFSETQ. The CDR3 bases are TGCGCCAGCAGCTTTGACAGGGCCAATGAGCAGTTCTTC. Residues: CASSFDRANEQFF.

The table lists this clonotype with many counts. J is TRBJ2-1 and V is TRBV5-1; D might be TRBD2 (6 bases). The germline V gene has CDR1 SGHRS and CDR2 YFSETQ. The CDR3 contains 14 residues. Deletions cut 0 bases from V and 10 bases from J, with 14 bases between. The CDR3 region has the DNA TGCGCCAGCAGCTTGGGTTCCCGGGAGTCGGAGCAGTTCTTC. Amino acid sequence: CASSLGSRESEQFF.

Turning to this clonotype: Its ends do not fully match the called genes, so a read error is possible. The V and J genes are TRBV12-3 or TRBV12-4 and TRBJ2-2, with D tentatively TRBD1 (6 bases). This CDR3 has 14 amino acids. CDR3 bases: TGTACCAGCAGTCCCTGGACAGACACCGGGGAGCTGTTTTTT. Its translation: CTSSPWTDTGELFF.

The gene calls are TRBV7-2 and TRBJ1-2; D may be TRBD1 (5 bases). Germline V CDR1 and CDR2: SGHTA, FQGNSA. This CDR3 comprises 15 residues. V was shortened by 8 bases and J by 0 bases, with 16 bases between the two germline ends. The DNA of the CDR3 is TGTGCCAGCCACCAACGCGGGGGGGCTAACTATGGCTACACCTTC. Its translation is CASHQRGGANYGYTF.

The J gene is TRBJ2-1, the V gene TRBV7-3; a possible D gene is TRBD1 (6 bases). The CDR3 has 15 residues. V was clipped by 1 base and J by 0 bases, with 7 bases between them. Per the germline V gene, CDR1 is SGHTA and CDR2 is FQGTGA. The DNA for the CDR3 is TGTGCCAGCAGCTTAAACAGGGCCTCCTACAATGAGCAGTTCTTC. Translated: CASSLNRASYNEQFF.

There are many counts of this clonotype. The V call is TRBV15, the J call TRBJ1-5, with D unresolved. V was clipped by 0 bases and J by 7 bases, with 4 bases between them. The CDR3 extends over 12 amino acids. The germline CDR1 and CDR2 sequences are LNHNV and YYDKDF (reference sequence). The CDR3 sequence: CATSRDQQPQHF. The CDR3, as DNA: TGTGCCACCAGCAGAGACCAACAGCCCCAGCATTTT.

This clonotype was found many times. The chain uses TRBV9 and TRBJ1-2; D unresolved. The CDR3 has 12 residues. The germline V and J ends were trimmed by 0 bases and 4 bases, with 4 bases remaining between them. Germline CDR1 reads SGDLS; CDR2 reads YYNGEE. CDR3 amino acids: CASSVGFYGYTF. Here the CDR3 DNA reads TGTGCCAGCAGCGTAGGTTTCTATGGCTACACCTTC.

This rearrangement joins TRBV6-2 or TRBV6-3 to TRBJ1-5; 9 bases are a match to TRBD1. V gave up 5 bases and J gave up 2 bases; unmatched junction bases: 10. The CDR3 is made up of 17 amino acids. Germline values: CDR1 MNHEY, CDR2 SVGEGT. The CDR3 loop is CASSPEQGAWGNQPQHF. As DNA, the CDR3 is TGTGCCAGCAGTCCGGAACAGGGGGCGTGGGGCAATCAGCCCCAGCATTTT.

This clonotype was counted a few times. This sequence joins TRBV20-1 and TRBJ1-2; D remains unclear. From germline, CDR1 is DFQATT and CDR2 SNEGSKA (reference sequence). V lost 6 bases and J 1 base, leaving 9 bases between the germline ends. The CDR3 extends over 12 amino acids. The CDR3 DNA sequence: TGCAGTGCCAACGACATTAACTATGGCTACACCTTC. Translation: CSANDINYGYTF.

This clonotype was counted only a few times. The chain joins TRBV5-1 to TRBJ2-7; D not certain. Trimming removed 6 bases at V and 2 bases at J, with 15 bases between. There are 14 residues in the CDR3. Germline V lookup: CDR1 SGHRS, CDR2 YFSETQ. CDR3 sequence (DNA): TGCGCCAGCAAAATTGGGGTGGATACCTACGAGCAGTACTTC. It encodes CASKIGVDTYEQYF.

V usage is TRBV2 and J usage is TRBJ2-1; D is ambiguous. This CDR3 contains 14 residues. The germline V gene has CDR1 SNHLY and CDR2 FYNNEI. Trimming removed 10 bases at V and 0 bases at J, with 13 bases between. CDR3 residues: CAMTTDSSYNEQFF. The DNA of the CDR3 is TGTGCCATGACGACCGACTCCTCCTACAATGAGCAGTTCTTC.

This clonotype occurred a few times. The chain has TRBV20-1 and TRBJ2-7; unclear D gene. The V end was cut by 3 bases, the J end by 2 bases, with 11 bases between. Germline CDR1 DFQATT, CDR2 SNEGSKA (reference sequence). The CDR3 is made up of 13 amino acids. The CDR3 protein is CSARSRETYEQYF. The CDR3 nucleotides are TGCAGTGCTAGGAGTAGGGAAACCTACGAGCAGTACTTC.

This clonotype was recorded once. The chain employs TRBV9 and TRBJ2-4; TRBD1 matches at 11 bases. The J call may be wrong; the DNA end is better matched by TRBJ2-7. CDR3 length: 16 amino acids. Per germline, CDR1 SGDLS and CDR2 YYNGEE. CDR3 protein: CASSGGEGQGAYEQYF. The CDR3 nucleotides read TGTGCCAGCAGCGGGGGAGAGGGACAGGGGGCCTACGAGCAGTACTTC.